The 17 T cell receptor beta chains reported below all come from one sample, sequenced in a study of blood T cell repertoires in COVID-19 (TCRdb year 2020). Libraries were prepared through the immunoSEQ multiplex PCR assay. TCRdb took over this immuneACCESS table, retaining in-frame rearrangements with V and J assigned. Such tables are incomplete; in checked studies, under half of the missing clones stem from an unresolved V gene, and the remainder is unexplained. Within this sample are around 250,000 clones, with roughly 85% of them counted one time only. Jointly, the top ten make up approximately 1.9% of the sample. The material sequenced was PBMCs or T cells enriched from blood (not recorded which). The origin of the receptors is a woman between 45 and 60 years old who had recovered from COVID-19.

V gene TRBV5-1 combines with J gene TRBJ2-1; 7 bases are a match to TRBD1. CDR3 length: 18 residues. J was trimmed by 9 bases and V by 1 base; bases with no gene match: 19. Germline values: CDR1 SGHRS, CDR2 YFSETQ. The CDR3 coding sequence is TGCGCCAGCAGCTTGCTATTAGTAAGTAGGTCCCCAGGGGGTGAGCAGTTCTTC. Translation: CASSLLLVSRSPGGEQFF. The full variable domain, in which reference TRBV5-1 and TRBJ2-1 provide the parts outside the CDR3, is KAGVTQTPRYLIKTRGQQVTLSCSPISGHRSVSWYQQTPGQGLQFLFEYFSETQRNKGNFPGRFSGRQFSNSRSEMNVSTLELGDSALYLCASSLLLVSRSPGGEQFFGPGTRLTVL.

This chain uses TRBV5-4 with TRBJ2-1; 11 bases align to TRBD1. The CDR3 consists of 15 residues. V dropped 3 bases and J dropped 7; count of bases not matched to a gene: 6. CDR1 and CDR2 from the germline V gene are SGHNT and YYREEE (reference sequence). CDR3 region: CASSSPDRGRNEQFF. DNA for the CDR3: TGTGCCAGCAGCTCCCCGGACAGGGGGCGGAATGAGCAGTTCTTC. Supplemented by reference TRBV5-4 and TRBJ2-1, the full variable domain reads ETGVTQSPTHLIKTRGQQVTLRCSSQSGHNTVSWYQQALGQGPQFIFQYYREEENGRGNFPPRFSGLQFPNYSSELNVNALELDDSALYLCASSSPDRGRNEQFFGPGTRLTVL.

The chain uses TRBV7-2 and TRBJ2-3; 7 bases agree with TRBD2. This CDR3 is built from 15 residues. Trimming took 3 bases from V and 5 from J; bases not matched to a gene: 8. Germline V gene lookup returns CDR1 SGHTA and CDR2 FQGNSA. This CDR3 reads CASSFTGGPRDTQYF. CDR3 nucleotide sequence: TGTGCCAGCAGCTTTACGGGAGGCCCACGAGATACGCAGTATTTT.

The chain is built from TRBV28 and TRBJ1-6; tentatively, D is TRBD1 (5 bases). The CDR3 spans 15 residues. CDR1 MDHEN and CDR2 SYDVKM come from the germline V gene. Trimming took 7 bases from V and 3 from J, leaving 13 bases between them. This chain's CDR3 is CASTLQGFYNSPLHF. The CDR3 region has the DNA TGTGCCAGCACGTTGCAGGGCTTCTATAATTCACCCCTCCACTTT.

V and J are TRBV27 and TRBJ1-2, with no clear D. V was trimmed by 0 bases and J by 3 bases, leaving 11 bases between them. The CDR3 length is 15 residues. Germline V lookup: CDR1 MNHEY, CDR2 SMNVEV (reference sequence). The chain's CDR3 is CASSLSGTVHYGYTF. The DNA of the CDR3 is TGTGCCAGCAGTTTATCTGGAACAGTCCACTATGGCTACACCTTC.

The sample holds one count of this clone. The rearrangement joins TRBV28 to TRBJ1-5; 7 positions match TRBD1. Germline values: CDR1 MDHEN, CDR2 SYDVKM. This CDR3 has 14 residues. Unmatched junction bases numbered 5, after V lost 6 bases and J lost 3 bases. CDR3 nucleotide sequence: TGTGCCAGCAGCTCCGGGACAGTCAATCAGCCCCAGCATTTT. The encoded protein is CASSSGTVNQPQHF.

This chain joins TRBV19 and TRBJ2-2, with a possible D match to TRBD1 (5 bases). The V and J ends lost 3 bases and 4 bases respectively, with 15 bases between them. The CDR3 length is 16 residues. Germline V gene lookup returns CDR1 LNHDA and CDR2 SQIVND (reference sequence). The CDR3 DNA is TGTGCCAGTAGTATGTTATCGTGGCAGGGCACCGGGGAGCTGTTTTTT. This translates into CASSMLSWQGTGELFF.

This chain links TRBV10-2 with TRBJ1-1; D perhaps matches TRBD1 (5 bases). The length of the CDR3 is 13 residues. The germline V gene has CDR1 WSHSY and CDR2 SAAADI. The V end lost 3 bases, the J end lost 6 bases, and 11 bases lay between the germline ends. CDR3 sequence reads: CASSDQGYAEAFF. CDR3 DNA: TGCGCCAGCAGTGACCAGGGATACGCTGAAGCTTTCTTT.

This clone appeared a single time. CDR3 nucleotides: TGTGCCAGCAGCTTGGATGCCGGGTTGAACACCGGGGAGCTGTTTTTT. This sequence encodes CASSLDAGLNTGELFF. This sequence joins TRBV5-5 and TRBJ2-2, with D unresolved. The CDR3 is made up of 16 amino acids. The V and J ends lost 0 bases and 1 base respectively, with 10 bases between them. CDR1 is SGHKS and CDR2 is YYEKEE in the germline V gene (reference sequence).

In the case of this clone: Because the CDR3's place on the DNA is in doubt, the DNA is left out and the CDR3 is given as listed by TCRdb. The rearrangement links TRBV12-2 to TRBJ2-1; TRBD2 was called by the table and not checked on the DNA. TRBV12-2 is assigned pseudogene status. The CDR3 has 19 residues if both end residues are counted. This chain's CDR3 is CASRLVASGSVDPYNEQFF.

The V and J genes are TRBV27 and TRBJ2-7; the D gene is possibly TRBD2 (6 bases). The CDR3 is 14 residues long. V was trimmed by 6 bases and J by 4 bases, leaving 16 bases between them. Germline V gene sequence: CDR1 MNHEY, CDR2 SMNVEV (reference sequence). The CDR3 loop is CASSFDSRGYEQYF. In nucleotides, the CDR3 is TGTGCCAGCAGCTTCGACTCGCGGGGTTACGAGCAGTACTTC.

This chain's CDR3 is CASSYQGQGLETQYF. CDR3 nucleotide sequence: TGTGCCAGTAGTTACCAGGGACAGGGTCTAGAGACCCAGTACTTC. The chain uses TRBV19 and TRBJ2-5; 9 bases map to TRBD1. In germline, CDR1 is LNHDA, CDR2 SQIVND (reference sequence). The ends lost 5 bases at V and 4 bases at J; junction bases unmatched: 8. The CDR3 consists of 15 residues.

The rearrangement links TRBV10-3 to TRBJ2-1; a weak D match, TRBD2 (5 bases). Trimming removed 6 bases from V and 8 bases from J, with 14 bases in between. The CDR3 has 13 amino acids. The germline CDR1 and CDR2 sequences are ENHRY and SYGVKD. CDR3 sequence: CAISTGVRDEQFF. For the CDR3, the DNA is TGTGCCATCAGCACCGGCGTGAGGGATGAGCAGTTCTTC.

The rearrangement uses TRBV6-1 and TRBJ2-5; D might be TRBD2 (6 bases). Looked up from germline, CDR1 is MNHNS and CDR2 is SASEGT. The CDR3 covers 14 residues. V was pared by 2 bases and J by 5 bases, with 12 bases between. The CDR3 reads CASSERVGGETQYF. CDR3 nucleotide sequence: TGTGCCAGCAGTGAAAGAGTCGGAGGGGAGACCCAGTACTTC.

The chain is built from TRBV2 and TRBJ2-5; D is perhaps TRBD2 (6 bases). Germline CDR1 and CDR2: SNHLY and FYNNEI. CDR3 length: 14 amino acids. Deletions cut 4 bases from V and 2 bases from J, with 11 bases between. CDR3 sequence: CASSGRSGQETQYF. The DNA for the CDR3 is TGTGCCAGCAGTGGTCGTAGCGGTCAAGAGACCCAGTACTTC.

This clone was found once. The chain couples TRBV28 to TRBJ1-1; no clear D gene. CDR1 and CDR2 from the germline V gene are MDHEN and SYDVKM. V lost 3 bases to trimming and J lost 1 base, with 6 bases between them. CDR3 length equals 13 residues. The CDR3 region is CASSFARNTEAFF. Here the CDR3 DNA reads TGTGCCAGCAGTTTTGCCAGGAACACTGAAGCTTTCTTT.

The genes are TRBV6-6 and TRBJ1-1; D may be TRBD1 (6 bases). The V gene's germline CDR1 is MNHNY and CDR2 SVGAGI (reference sequence). The V and J ends lost 5 bases and 1 base respectively, with 11 bases between them. CDR3 size: 14 residues. The DNA for the CDR3 is TGTGCCAGCAGTATAGAGGGACAGAACACTGAAGCTTTCTTT. This gives the protein CASSIEGQNTEAFF.